This is a list of T cell receptor beta chains from one sample in a study of cytomegalovirus exposure and HLA in healthy donors. Generated by immunoSEQ multiplex PCR, the TCRdb table keeps only in-frame clones and is missing some. In the table there are under 75,000 clones, 90% to 96% of which are singletons. The sequenced sample was PBMCs. The receptors originated from a woman aged 18-29 years in good health and CMV-seronegative. CDR3s include the opening cysteine and the closing phenylalanine or tryptophan. A D gene is named only where the DNA matches it firmly. Only part of the rows carry a size: once, few, many, or a class if the clone is expanded.

V: TRBV7-9; D: NA; size: NA; J: TRBJ1-1; DNA: TGTGCCAGCAGCGCAGGCCTGGTCGTACAACGGAGGGAAGCTTTCTTT; CDR3: CASSAGLVVQRREAFF
V: TRBV7-4; D: TRBD1; size: NA; J: TRBJ2-7; DNA: TGTGCCAGCAGCCGGACAGGGGTTGAGCAGTACTTC; CDR3: CASSRTGVEQYF
V: TRBV6-5; D: NA; size: NA; J: TRBJ2-3; DNA: TGTGCCAGCAGTTACGGCCCGGAGGGCACAGATACGCAGTATTTT; CDR3: CASSYGPEGTDTQYF
V: TRBV2; D: NA; size: NA; J: TRBJ1-5; DNA: TGTGCCAGCACTTTAGGTCGGGGACAAATTTATAGCAATCAGCCCCAGCATTTT; CDR3: CASTLGRGQIYSNQPQHF
V: TRBV7-2; D: TRBD1; size: NA; J: TRBJ2-7; DNA: TGTGCCAGCAGCTTAGGGGGGGGGACAGGGTTCGACGAGCAGTACTTC; CDR3: CASSLGGGTGFDEQYF
V: TRBV7-3; D: TRBD2; size: NA; J: TRBJ2-1; DNA: TGTGCCAGCAGCACGCCCGGACTAGCGGGAGTCAATGAGCAGTTCTTC; CDR3: CASSTPGLAGVNEQFF
V: TRBV28; D: NA; size: NA; J: TRBJ1-2; DNA: TGTGCCAGCAGTCCCTATAACTATGGCTACACCTTC; CDR3: CASSPYNYGYTF
V: TRBV4-2; D: TRBD2; size: once; J: TRBJ2-5; DNA: TGTGCCAGCAGCCAGACTAGCGGGAGGGTGGAGACCCAGTACTTC; CDR3: CASSQTSGRVETQYF
V: TRBV7-9; D: TRBD2; size: NA; J: TRBJ2-5; DNA: TGTGCCAGCAGCGACAAAAGGACTAGCGGGGGACGGATTGAGACCCAGTACTTC; CDR3: CASSDKRTSGGRIETQYF
V: TRBV2; D: NA; size: NA; J: TRBJ1-2; DNA: TGTGCCATAATACCGGGGGGCCTCATCTATGGCTACACCTTC; CDR3: CAIIPGGLIYGYTF
V: TRBV7-2; D: NA; size: NA; J: TRBJ2-5; DNA: TGTGCCAGCAGCCAGACGTGGGCGGGGGAGACCCAGTACTTC; CDR3: CASSQTWAGETQYF
V: TRBV13; D: NA; size: NA; J: TRBJ2-7; DNA: TGTGCCAGCAGCCCCACAGCGGGTGACTACTACGAGCAGTACTTC; CDR3: CASSPTAGDYYEQYF
V: TRBV27; D: TRBD2; size: NA; J: TRBJ2-7; DNA: TGTGCCAGCAGGGCGACTAGCGGGGACTACGAGCAGTACTTC; CDR3: CASRATSGDYEQYF
V: TRBV5-6; D: NA; size: NA; J: TRBJ1-1; DNA: TGTGCCAGCAGCTTTATCCCTGGGGGACTACCATATGAAGCTTTCTTT; CDR3: CASSFIPGGLPYEAFF
V: TRBV15; D: TRBD1; size: NA; J: TRBJ2-5; DNA: TGTGCCACCAGCAGAACCACAGGGGGCGGAGAGACCCAGTACTTC; CDR3: CATSRTTGGGETQYF
V: TRBV27; D: TRBD2; size: NA; J: TRBJ2-1; DNA: TGTGCCAGCAGTTTCGGGACTAGTCCCAATGAGCAGTTCTTC; CDR3: CASSFGTSPNEQFF
V: TRBV9; D: NA; size: NA; J: TRBJ2-7; DNA: TGTGCCAGCAGCGTATCCCCTCGGGGGGCCACCTACGAGCAGTACTTC; CDR3: CASSVSPRGATYEQYF
V: TRBV28; D: NA; size: NA; J: TRBJ2-1; DNA: TGTGCCAGCAGTTTACCCCGCGCTACTTATGGCGGGAATGAGCAGTTCTTC; CDR3: CASSLPRATYGGNEQFF
V: TRBV7-3; D: TRBD1; size: once; J: TRBJ2-1; DNA: TGTGCCAGCAGCCAAGTGGCAGGGGGACCCAATGAGCAGTTCTTC; CDR3: CASSQVAGGPNEQFF
V: TRBV7-3; D: TRBD1; size: NA; J: TRBJ2-2; DNA: TGTGCCAGCAGCCGGGACAGCACGAACACCGGGGAGCTGTTTTTT; CDR3: CASSRDSTNTGELFF
V: TRBV5-3; D: NA; size: NA; J: TRBJ1-1; DNA: TGTGCCAGAAGCTTGCCCCACAGGGTACAAACTGAAGCTTTCTTT; CDR3: CARSLPHRVQTEAFF
V: TRBV6-6; D: TRBD1; size: NA; J: TRBJ1-2; DNA: TGTGCCAGCAGACCCAAACAGGGGGCGGACTATGGCTACACCTTC; CDR3: CASRPKQGADYGYTF
V: TRBV11-3; D: NA; size: NA; J: TRBJ1-5; DNA: TGTGCCAGCAGCTTGGGGGGAGATAGCAATCAGCCCCAGCATTTT; CDR3: CASSLGGDSNQPQHF
V: TRBV10-3; D: TRBD2; size: NA; J: TRBJ2-3; DNA: TGTGCCATCAGCAGGACTAGCGGGGGGCCGGGGGATACGCAGTATTTT; CDR3: CAISRTSGGPGDTQYF
V: TRBV5-1; D: TRBD2; size: NA; J: TRBJ2-3; DNA: TGCGCCAGCAGCAAGCCCGGCGGGGGTAGCACAGATACGCAGTATTTT; CDR3: CASSKPGGGSTDTQYF
V: TRBV28; D: NA; size: NA; J: TRBJ1-2; DNA: TGTGCCAGCAGCCGGGGAGGGGCTTATGGCTACACCTTC; CDR3: CASSRGGAYGYTF